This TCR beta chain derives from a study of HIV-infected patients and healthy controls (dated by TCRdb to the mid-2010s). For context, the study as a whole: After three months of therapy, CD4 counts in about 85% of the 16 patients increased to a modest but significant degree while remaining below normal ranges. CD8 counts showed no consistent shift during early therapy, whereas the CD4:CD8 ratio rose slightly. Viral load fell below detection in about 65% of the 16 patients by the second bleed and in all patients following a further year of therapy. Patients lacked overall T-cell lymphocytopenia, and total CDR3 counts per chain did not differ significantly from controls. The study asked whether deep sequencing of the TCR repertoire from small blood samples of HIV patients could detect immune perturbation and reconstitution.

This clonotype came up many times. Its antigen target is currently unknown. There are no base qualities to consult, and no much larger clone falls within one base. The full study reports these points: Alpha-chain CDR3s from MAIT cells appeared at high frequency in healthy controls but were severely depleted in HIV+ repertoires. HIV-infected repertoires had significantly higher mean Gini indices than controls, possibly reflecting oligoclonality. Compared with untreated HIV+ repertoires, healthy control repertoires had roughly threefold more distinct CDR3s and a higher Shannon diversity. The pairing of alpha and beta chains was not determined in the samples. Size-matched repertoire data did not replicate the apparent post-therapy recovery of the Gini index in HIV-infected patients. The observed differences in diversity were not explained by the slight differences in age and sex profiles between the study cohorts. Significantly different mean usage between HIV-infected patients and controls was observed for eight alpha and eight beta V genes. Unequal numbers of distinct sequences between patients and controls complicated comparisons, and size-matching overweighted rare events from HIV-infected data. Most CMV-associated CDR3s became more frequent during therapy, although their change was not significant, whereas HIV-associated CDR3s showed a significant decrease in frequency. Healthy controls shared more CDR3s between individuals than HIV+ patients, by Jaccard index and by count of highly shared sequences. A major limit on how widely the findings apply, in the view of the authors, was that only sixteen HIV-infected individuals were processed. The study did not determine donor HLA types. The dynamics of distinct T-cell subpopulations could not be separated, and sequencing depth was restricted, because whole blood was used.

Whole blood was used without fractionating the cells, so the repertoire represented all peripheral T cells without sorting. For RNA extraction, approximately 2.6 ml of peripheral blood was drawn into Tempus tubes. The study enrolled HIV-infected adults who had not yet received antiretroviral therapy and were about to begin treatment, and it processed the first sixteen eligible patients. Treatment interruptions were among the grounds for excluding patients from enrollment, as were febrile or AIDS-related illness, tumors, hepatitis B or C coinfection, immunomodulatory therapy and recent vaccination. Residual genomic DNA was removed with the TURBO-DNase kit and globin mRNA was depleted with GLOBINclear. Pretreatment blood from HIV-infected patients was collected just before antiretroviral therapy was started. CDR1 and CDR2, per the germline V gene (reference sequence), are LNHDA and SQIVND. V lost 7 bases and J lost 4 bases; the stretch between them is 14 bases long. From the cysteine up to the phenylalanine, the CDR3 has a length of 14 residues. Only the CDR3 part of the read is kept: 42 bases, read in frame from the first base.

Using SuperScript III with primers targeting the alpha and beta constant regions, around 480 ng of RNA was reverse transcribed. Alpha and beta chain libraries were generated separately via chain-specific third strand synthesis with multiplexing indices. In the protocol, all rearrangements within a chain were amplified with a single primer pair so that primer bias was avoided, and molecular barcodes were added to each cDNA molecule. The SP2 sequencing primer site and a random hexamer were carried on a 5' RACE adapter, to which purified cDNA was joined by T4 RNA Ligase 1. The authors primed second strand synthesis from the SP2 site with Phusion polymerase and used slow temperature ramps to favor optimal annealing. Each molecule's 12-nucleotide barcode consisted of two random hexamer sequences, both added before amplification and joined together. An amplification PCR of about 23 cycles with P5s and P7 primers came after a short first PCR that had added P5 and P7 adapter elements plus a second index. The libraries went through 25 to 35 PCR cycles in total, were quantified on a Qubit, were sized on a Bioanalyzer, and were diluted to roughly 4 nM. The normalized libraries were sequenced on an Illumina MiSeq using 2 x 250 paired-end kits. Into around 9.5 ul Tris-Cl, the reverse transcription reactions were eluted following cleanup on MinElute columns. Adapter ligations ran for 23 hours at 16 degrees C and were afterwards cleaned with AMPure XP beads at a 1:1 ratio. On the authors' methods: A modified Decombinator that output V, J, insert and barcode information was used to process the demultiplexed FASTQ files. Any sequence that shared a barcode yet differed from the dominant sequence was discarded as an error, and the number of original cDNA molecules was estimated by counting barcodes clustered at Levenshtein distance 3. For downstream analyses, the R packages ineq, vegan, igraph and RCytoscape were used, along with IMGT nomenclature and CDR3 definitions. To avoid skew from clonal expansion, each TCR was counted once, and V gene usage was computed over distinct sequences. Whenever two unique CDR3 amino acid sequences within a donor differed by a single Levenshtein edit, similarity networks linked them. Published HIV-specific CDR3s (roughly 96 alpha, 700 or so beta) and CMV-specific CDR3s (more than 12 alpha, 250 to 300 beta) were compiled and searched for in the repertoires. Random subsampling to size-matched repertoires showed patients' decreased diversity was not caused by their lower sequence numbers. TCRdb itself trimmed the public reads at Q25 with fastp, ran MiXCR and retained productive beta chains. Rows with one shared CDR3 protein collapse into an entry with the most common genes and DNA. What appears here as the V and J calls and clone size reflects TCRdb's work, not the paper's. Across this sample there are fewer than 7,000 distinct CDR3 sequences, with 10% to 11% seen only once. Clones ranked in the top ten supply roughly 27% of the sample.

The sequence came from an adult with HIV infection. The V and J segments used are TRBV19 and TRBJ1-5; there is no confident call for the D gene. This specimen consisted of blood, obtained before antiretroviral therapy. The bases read TGTGCCAGTACCGGGCGGGGTGGAAATCAGCCCCAGCATTTT. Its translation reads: CASTGRGGNQPQHF.